Each of the 13 T cell receptor beta chains below was sequenced from the same sample in a study of cytomegalovirus exposure and HLA in healthy donors (dated by TCRdb to about 2017). Library method: the immunoSEQ multiplex PCR assay. The multiplex PCR relied on a mix of 60 forward primers for TCR Vbeta segments and 13 reverse primers for TCR Jbeta segments. The clones in this table, taken by TCRdb from immuneACCESS, are in-frame only. Not every clone is retained; where verified, under half of the shortfall comes from an unresolved V gene, and the cause of the rest is unknown. The table for this sample lists around 150,000 clones; approximately 62% of them were counted only once. Clones ranked in the top ten supply 1.5% to 2% of the sample. Sequencing was carried out using PBMCs. These receptors all stem from a human donor in good health.

The chain has TRBV18 and TRBJ1-1; D unresolved. The CDR3 has 16 amino acids. V was trimmed by 7 bases and J by 1 base, leaving 19 bases between them. Per germline, CDR1 KGHSH and CDR2 LQKENI. The DNA for the CDR3 is TGTGCCAGCTTACGCCCGGGTCAGCCTGGGAACACTGAAGCTTTCTTT. Amino acids: CASLRPGQPGNTEAFF.

This chain uses TRBV28 with TRBJ1-1, with 7 bases identical to TRBD1. There are 12 residues in the CDR3. CDR1 and CDR2 from the germline V gene are MDHEN and SYDVKM. The trim removed 5 bases at V and 11 bases at J, leaving 8 bases unmatched. This chain's CDR3 is CASSGQVYHAFF. Written as DNA, the CDR3 is TGTGCCAGCAGTGGACAGGTTTATCATGCTTTCTTT. Combining the CDR3 with reference TRBV28 and TRBJ1-1 gives the whole variable domain DVKVTQSSRYLVKRTGEKVFLECVQDMDHENMFWYRQDPGLGLRLIYFSYDVKMKEKGDIPEGYSVSREKKERFSLILESASTNQTSMYLCASSGQVYHAFFGQGTRLTVV.

This CDR3 reads CASSPALAEETQYF. CDR3 DNA: TGCGCCAGCAGCCCCGCACTAGCGGAAGAGACCCAGTACTTC. The chain has TRBV5-1 and TRBJ2-5; 8 positions match TRBD2. The J segment lost 3 bases and the V segment lost 4 bases, leaving 5 bases of the junction unmatched. Germline CDR1 reads SGHRS; CDR2 reads YFSETQ. CDR3 length: 14 residues. Complete variable domain (other parts from reference TRBV5-1 and TRBJ2-5): KAGVTQTPRYLIKTRGQQVTLSCSPISGHRSVSWYQQTPGQGLQFLFEYFSETQRNKGNFPGRFSGRQFSNSRSEMNVSTLELGDSALYLCASSPALAEETQYFGPGTRLLVL.

V usage is TRBV28 and J usage is TRBJ2-1; the D gene is possibly TRBD2 (6 bases). In germline, CDR1 is MDHEN, CDR2 SYDVKM. The CDR3 is made up of 14 amino acids. Trimming removed 6 bases from V and 1 base from J, with 10 bases in between. CDR3 in amino acids: CASRGGGSYNEQFF. As DNA, the CDR3 is TGTGCCAGCAGGGGAGGTGGGTCCTACAATGAGCAGTTCTTC.

J is TRBJ1-5 and V is TRBV6-6, with D perhaps matching TRBD1 (5 bases). Trimming stripped 5 bases from V and 0 bases from J, with 8 bases between. Germline CDR1 reads MNHNY; CDR2 reads SVGAGI (reference sequence). The CDR3 runs 14 residues. The DNA for the CDR3 is TGTGCCAGCAGTAAGACAGATAGCAATCAGCCCCAGCATTTT. Its translation is CASSKTDSNQPQHF.

This chain links TRBV28 with TRBJ2-1, with 8 bases fitting TRBD2. V trimming: 5 bases; J trimming: 5 bases; junction bases outside the gene matches: 8. Looked up from germline, CDR1 is MDHEN and CDR2 is SYDVKM. This CDR3 region has 15 residues. Written as DNA, the CDR3 is TGTGCCAGCAGTCAAAGACTAGCGCGTGACAATGAGCAGTTCTTC. Translating gives CASSQRLARDNEQFF.

J is TRBJ2-5 and V is TRBV11-3, with 7 bases fitting TRBD1. V lost 4 bases and J lost 5; bases outside the gene matches: 19. This CDR3 spans 18 amino acids. Germline V gene lookup returns CDR1 SGHNT and CDR2 YENEEA. The CDR3 is CASSSPSEAGGLYETQYF. The CDR3 bases are TGTGCCAGCAGCTCCCCAAGCGAGGCAGGGGGTTTGTATGAGACCCAGTACTTC.

This clone was detected a few times. The rearrangement links TRBV5-1 to TRBJ2-3; D is possibly TRBD1 (6 bases). Trimming took off 0 bases at V and 0 bases at J, with 11 bases between the two ends. This CDR3 is 16 amino acids long. The germline V gene has CDR1 SGHRS and CDR2 YFSETQ. CDR3 amino acids: CASSLGTEASTDTQYF. The CDR3 DNA reads TGCGCCAGCAGCTTGGGGACAGAGGCTAGCACAGATACGCAGTATTTT.

CDR3 in amino acids: CASRGTAGNQPQHF. CDR3 DNA: TGTGCCAGCAGGGGGACTGCAGGCAATCAGCCCCAGCATTTT. The chain joins TRBV6-4 to TRBJ1-5; tentatively, D is TRBD1 (5 bases). Germline-derived CDR1 and CDR2 are MRHNA and SNTAGT. The V and J ends lost 6 bases and 2 bases respectively, with 11 bases between them. CDR3 size: 14 residues.

This chain connects TRBV11-2 to TRBJ2-6; the match to TRBD2 covers 7 bases. The CDR3 totals 13 residues. With 11 bases clipped from V and 1 base from J, the junction kept 2 bases outside the gene matches. The germline gives CDR1 SGHAT, CDR2 FQNNGV. The CDR3 nucleotides read TGTGCCGGGGGGGTATCTGGGGCCAACGTCCTGACTTTC. Its translation is CAGGVSGANVLTF. Looking up the rest from reference TRBV11-2 and TRBJ2-6 gives the full variable domain: EAGVAQSPRYKIIEKRQSVAFWCNPISGHATLYWYQQILGQGPKLLIQFQNNGVVDDSQLPKDRFSAERLKGVDSTLKIQPAKLEDSAVYLCAGGVSGANVLTFGAGSRLTVL.

This rearrangement joins TRBV7-9 to TRBJ2-3; perhaps TRBD2 as D (6 bases). The V gene lost 5 bases and the J gene lost 4 bases, with 16 bases spanning the gap. The CDR3 covers 15 residues. CDR1 SEHNR and CDR2 FQNEAQ come from the germline V gene (reference sequence). CDR3 sequence: CASSTDGGGSDTQYF. In DNA, the CDR3 is TGTGCCAGCAGCACCGACGGCGGAGGGTCAGATACGCAGTATTTT.

This clone was seen more than once but under ten times. The chain is built from TRBV27 and TRBJ1-1; 7 bases are a match to TRBD1. Germline trimming cut 4 bases from V and 2 bases from J; bases unmatched to any gene: 10. CDR1 is MNHEY, CDR2 SMNVEV, per germline (reference sequence). This CDR3 comprises 16 residues. The CDR3 sequence: CASSWGYRGPNTEAFF. Written as DNA, the CDR3 is TGTGCCAGCAGTTGGGGATACAGGGGTCCCAACACTGAAGCTTTCTTT.

This clone was recorded a few times. The chain has TRBV10-3 and TRBJ1-5; 9 bases are shared with TRBD1. V lost 0 bases and J lost 7; bases outside the gene matches: 7. The CDR3 is 16 amino acids. Per germline, CDR1 ENHRY and CDR2 SYGVKD. The CDR3 protein is CAISESTGGPRQPQHF. The CDR3 DNA is TGTGCCATCAGTGAGTCGACAGGGGGTCCTAGGCAGCCCCAGCATTTT.